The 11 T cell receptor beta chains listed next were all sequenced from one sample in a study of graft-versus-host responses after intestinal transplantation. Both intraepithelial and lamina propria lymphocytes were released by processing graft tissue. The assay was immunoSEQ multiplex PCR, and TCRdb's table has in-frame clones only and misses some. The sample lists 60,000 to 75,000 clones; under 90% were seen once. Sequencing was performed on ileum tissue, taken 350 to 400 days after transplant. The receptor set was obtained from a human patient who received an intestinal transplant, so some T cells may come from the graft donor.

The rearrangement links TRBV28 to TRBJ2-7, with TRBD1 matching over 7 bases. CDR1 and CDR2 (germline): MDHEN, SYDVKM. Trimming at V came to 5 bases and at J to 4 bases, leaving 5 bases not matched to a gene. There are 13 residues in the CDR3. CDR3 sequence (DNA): TGTGCCAGCAGTGGACAGGAAGGATACGAGCAGTACTTC. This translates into CASSGQEGYEQYF.

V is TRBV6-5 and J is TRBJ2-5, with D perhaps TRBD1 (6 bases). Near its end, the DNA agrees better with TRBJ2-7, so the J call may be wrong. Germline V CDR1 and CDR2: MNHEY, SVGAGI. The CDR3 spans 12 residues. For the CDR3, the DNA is TGTGCCAGCAAAGACTCAGGGGACGAGCAGTACTTC. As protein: CASKDSGDEQYF.

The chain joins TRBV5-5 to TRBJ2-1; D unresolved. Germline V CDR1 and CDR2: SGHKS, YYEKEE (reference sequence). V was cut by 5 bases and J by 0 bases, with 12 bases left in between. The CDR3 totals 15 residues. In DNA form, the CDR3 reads TGTGCCAGCAGTCCGGTGACCGTCTCCTACAATGAGCAGTTCTTC. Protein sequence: CASSPVTVSYNEQFF.

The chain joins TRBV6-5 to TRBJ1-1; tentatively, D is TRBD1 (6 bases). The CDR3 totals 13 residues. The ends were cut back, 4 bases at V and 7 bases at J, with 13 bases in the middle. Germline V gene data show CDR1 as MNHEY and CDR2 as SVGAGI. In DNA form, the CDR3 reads TGTGCCAGCAGTTCTGGACAGCCGAATGAAGCTTTCTTT. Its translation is CASSSGQPNEAFF.

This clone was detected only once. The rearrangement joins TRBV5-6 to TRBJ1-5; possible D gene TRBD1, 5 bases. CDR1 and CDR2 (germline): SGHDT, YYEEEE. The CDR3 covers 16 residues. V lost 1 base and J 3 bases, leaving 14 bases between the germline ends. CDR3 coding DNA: TGTGCCAGCAGCTTGAGACACGACAGTCTCAATCAGCCCCAGCATTTT. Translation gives CASSLRHDSLNQPQHF.

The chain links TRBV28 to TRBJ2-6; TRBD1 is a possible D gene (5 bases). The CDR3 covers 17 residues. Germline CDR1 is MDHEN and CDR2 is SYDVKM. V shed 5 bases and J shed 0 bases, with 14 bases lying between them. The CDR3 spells CASSPQGFPSGANVLTF. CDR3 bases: TGTGCCAGCAGTCCGCAGGGTTTCCCCTCTGGGGCCAACGTCCTGACTTTC.

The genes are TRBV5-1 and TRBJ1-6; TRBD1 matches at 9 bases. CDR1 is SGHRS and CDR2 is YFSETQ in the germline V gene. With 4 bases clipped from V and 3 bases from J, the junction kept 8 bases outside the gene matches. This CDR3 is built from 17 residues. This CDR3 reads CASSKTQGADYNSPLHF. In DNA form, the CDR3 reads TGCGCCAGCAGCAAAACACAGGGGGCTGACTATAATTCACCCCTCCACTTT.

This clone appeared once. The CDR3 is CASSLYRDEQYF. For the CDR3, the DNA is TGCGCCAGCAGCTTGTACAGGGACGAGCAGTACTTC. The V and J genes are TRBV5-1 and TRBJ2-7; D may be TRBD1 (6 bases). The CDR3 is 12 residues long. In germline, CDR1 is SGHRS, CDR2 YFSETQ. V lost 1 base, J lost 5 bases, and 7 bases lay in between.

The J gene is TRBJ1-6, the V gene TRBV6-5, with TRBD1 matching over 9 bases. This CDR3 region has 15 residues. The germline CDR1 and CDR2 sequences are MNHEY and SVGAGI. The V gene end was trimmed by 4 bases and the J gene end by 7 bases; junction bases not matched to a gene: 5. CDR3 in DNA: TGTGCCAGCAGTTTACAGGGGGCAGGGAATTCACCCCTCCACTTT. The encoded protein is CASSLQGAGNSPLHF.

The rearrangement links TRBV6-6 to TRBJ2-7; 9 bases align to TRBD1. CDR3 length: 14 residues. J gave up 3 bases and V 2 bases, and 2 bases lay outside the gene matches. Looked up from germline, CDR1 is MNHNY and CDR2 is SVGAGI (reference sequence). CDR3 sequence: CASSYETGGYEQYF. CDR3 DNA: TGTGCCAGCAGTTACGAGACAGGGGGCTACGAGCAGTACTTC.

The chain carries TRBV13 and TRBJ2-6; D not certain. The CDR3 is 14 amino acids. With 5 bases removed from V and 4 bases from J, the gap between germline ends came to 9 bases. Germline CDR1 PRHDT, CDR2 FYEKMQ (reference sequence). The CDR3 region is CASSKLQGANVLTF. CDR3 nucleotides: TGTGCCAGCAGCAAGCTCCAGGGGGCCAACGTCCTGACTTTC.